The 14 T cell receptor beta chains below all came from one sample that was sequenced in a study of response to subunit inactivated influenza vaccine. TCRdb analysed the RT-PCR reads with MiXCR anew, one entry per CDR3 protein. The sample includes 550,000 to 650,000 distinct CDR3 sequences, roughly 10% of them seen just once. Sequencing was performed on PBMCs from blood, taken on the day of vaccination. The receptors here all came from a man in his fifties or sixties who received an inactivated influenza vaccine.

Points on this clonotype: A much more abundant neighbour one base away suggests this may be a read error. The J gene is TRBJ1-4, the V gene TRBV12-3 or TRBV12-4, with D maybe TRBD1 (5 bases). This CDR3 has 16 amino acids. The CDR3 sequence is CAISSFSLGKEGKLFF. CDR3 coding DNA: TGTGCCATCAGTTCCTTCTCTTTGGGAAAAGAGGGGAAACTGTTTTTT.

This clonotype turned up a few times. This chain uses TRBV10-3 with TRBJ2-5, with 8 bases fitting TRBD2. Germline CDR1 is ENHRY and CDR2 is SYGVKD. The CDR3 totals 13 residues. Losses at the gene ends were 10 bases for V and 5 bases for J; bases not matched to a gene: 9. CDR3 nucleotides: TGTGCCACCCGTAGCGGGGACTGGGAGACCCAGTACTTC. The encoded protein is CATRSGDWETQYF.

This clonotype was seen more than once but under ten times. Its ends do not fully match the called genes, so a read error is possible. V usage is TRBV5-1 and J usage is TRBJ2-1; D perhaps matches TRBD2 (6 bases). The CDR3 has 14 amino acids. CDR1 and CDR2 from the germline V gene are SGHRS and YFSETQ. The CDR3 region is CASSLEGGTRAETF. In DNA, the CDR3 is TGCGCCAGCAGCTTGGAGGGCGGGACCCGTGCCGAGACATTC.

The chain couples TRBV6-5 to TRBJ2-7, with D perhaps TRBD2 (6 bases). CDR1 and CDR2 (germline): MNHEY, SVGAGI. The CDR3 consists of 14 residues. The V end was cut by 2 bases, the J end by 5 bases, with 13 bases between. The CDR3 region has the DNA TGTGCCAGCAGTTACAGCAGGAGGGACCACGAGCAGTACTTC. Amino acids: CASSYSRRDHEQYF.

Many counts were recorded for this clonotype. The chain recombines TRBV29-1 with TRBJ2-7; D may match TRBD1 or TRBD2 (5 bases each). CDR1 is SQVTM, CDR2 ANQGSEA, per germline. CDR3 length: 12 residues. V was cut by 6 bases and J by 6 bases, with 15 bases left in between. The CDR3: CSVDRSGGEQYF. For the CDR3, the DNA is TGCAGCGTCGATCGTTCTGGGGGCGAGCAGTACTTC.

The V gene is TRBV4-3, the J gene TRBJ2-5, with 10 positions matching TRBD1. The CDR3 consists of 16 residues. CDR1 and CDR2 (germline): LGHNA, YSLEER. V shed 4 bases and J 5 bases; nucleotides not matched to a gene: 10. The CDR3 DNA sequence: TGCGCCAGCAGCCCACGGTCCGGACAGGGGGGGGAGACCCAGTACTTC. Protein product: CASSPRSGQGGETQYF.

This clonotype was seen at least ten times. The chain employs TRBV28 and TRBJ1-1; TRBD1 might be the D (5 bases). With 3 bases removed from V and 6 bases from J, the gap between germline ends came to 11 bases. The CDR3 covers 13 residues. Germline V gives CDR1 MDHEN, CDR2 SYDVKM. CDR3 in DNA: TGTGCCAGCAGTTTCTCGGGGACCCCTGAAGCTTTCTTT. Translating it yields CASSFSGTPEAFF. Together with reference TRBV28 and TRBJ1-1, the CDR3 gives the full variable domain: DVKVTQSSRYLVKRTGEKVFLECVQDMDHENMFWYRQDPGLGLRLIYFSYDVKMKEKGDIPEGYSVSREKKERFSLILESASTNQTSMYLCASSFSGTPEAFFGQGTRLTVV.

In its sample, this clonotype was seen many times. This chain joins TRBV20-1 and TRBJ2-3; D gene unclear. Per the germline V gene, CDR1 is DFQATT and CDR2 is SNEGSKA (reference sequence). V gave up 4 bases and J gave up 0 bases, with 20 bases separating them. The CDR3 sequence is 17 residues long. The CDR3 sequence is CSATGLVSTSSTDTQYF. The CDR3, as DNA: TGCAGTGCTACTGGGCTCGTTTCCACCTCTAGCACAGATACGCAGTATTTT.

The chain has TRBV6-5 and TRBJ2-1, with D perhaps assigned TRBD1 or TRBD2 (5 bases each). CDR3 length: 14 residues. The germline V gene encodes CDR1 MNHEY and CDR2 SVGAGI. V lost 7 bases, J lost 1 base, and 11 bases lay in between. CDR3 nucleotide sequence: TGTGCCAGCATTAGGGGACGGTCCTACAATGAGCAGTTCTTC. Translation gives CASIRGRSYNEQFF.

This clonotype came up a few times. This chain connects TRBV18 to TRBJ1-2; 7 bases are a match to TRBD1. With 8 bases clipped from V and 2 bases from J, the junction kept 8 bases outside the gene matches. Germline V gene data show CDR1 as KGHSH and CDR2 as LQKENI. The CDR3 runs 14 residues. CDR3 loop: CASTRDRANYGYTF. The CDR3 coding sequence is TGTGCCAGCACGCGTGACAGGGCGAACTATGGCTACACCTTC.

At least ten counts were recorded for this clonotype. The rearrangement uses TRBV9 and TRBJ2-7, with 7 bases fitting TRBD1. With 2 bases clipped from V and 7 bases from J, the junction kept 9 bases outside the gene matches. Germline V gives CDR1 SGDLS, CDR2 YYNGEE. CDR3 length: 14 amino acids. DNA for the CDR3: TGTGCCAGCAGCGTCCAGCGACAGGGTGAGGAGCAGTACTTC. Its translation is CASSVQRQGEEQYF. Full variable domain (remainder filled in from reference TRBV9 and TRBJ2-7): DSGVTQTPKHLITATGQRVTLRCSPRSGDLSVYWYQQSLDQGLQFLIQYYNGEERAKGNILERFSAQQFPDLHSELNLSSLELGDSALYFCASSVQRQGEEQYFGPGTRLTVT.

The V call is TRBV28, the J call TRBJ2-1; D gene ambiguous. The CDR3 is 14 amino acids. The germline gives CDR1 MDHEN, CDR2 SYDVKM. Trimming left V 5 bases short and J 7 bases short, with 15 bases between. Here the CDR3 DNA reads TGTGCCAGCAGTCCTCAAGTATTTGGGAATGAGCAGTTCTTC. Amino acids: CASSPQVFGNEQFF. The whole variable domain, remainder taken from reference TRBV28 and TRBJ2-1, is DVKVTQSSRYLVKRTGEKVFLECVQDMDHENMFWYRQDPGLGLRLIYFSYDVKMKEKGDIPEGYSVSREKKERFSLILESASTNQTSMYLCASSPQVFGNEQFFGPGTRLTVL.

V gene TRBV20-1 combines with J gene TRBJ2-7; TRBD2 agrees at 11 bases. Germline V gene data show CDR1 as DFQATT and CDR2 as SNEGSKA (reference sequence). The CDR3 is 16 residues long. The trim removed 2 bases at V and 2 bases at J, leaving 8 bases unmatched. The CDR3 region is CSARRPGLAVTYEQYF. The DNA of the CDR3 is TGCAGTGCTAGACGACCGGGACTAGCGGTGACCTACGAGCAGTACTTC.

This clonotype was observed a handful of times. The chain couples TRBV5-1 to TRBJ2-5; weak D call: TRBD2 (5 bases). Trimming cost V 0 bases and J 4 bases, with 10 bases left between them. The CDR3 has 14 residues. Germline loops: CDR1 SGHRS, CDR2 YFSETQ. In DNA form, the CDR3 reads TGCGCCAGCAGCTTGGAGTCTAGCCGAGAGACCCAGTACTTC. Translated, it gives CASSLESSRETQYF. The full variable domain, completed using reference TRBV5-1 and TRBJ2-5, is KAGVTQTPRYLIKTRGQQVTLSCSPISGHRSVSWYQQTPGQGLQFLFEYFSETQRNKGNFPGRFSGRQFSNSRSEMNVSTLELGDSALYLCASSLESSRETQYFGPGTRLLVL.